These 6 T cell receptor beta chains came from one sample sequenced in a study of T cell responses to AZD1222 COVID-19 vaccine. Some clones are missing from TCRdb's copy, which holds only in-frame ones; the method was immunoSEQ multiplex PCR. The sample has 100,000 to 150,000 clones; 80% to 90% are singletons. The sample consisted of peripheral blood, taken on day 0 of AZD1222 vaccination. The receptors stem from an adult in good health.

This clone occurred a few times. The CDR3 nucleotides read TGTGCCAGACAGGGGACCTACAATGAGCAGTTCTTC. Translated: CARQGTYNEQFF. V is TRBV2 and J is TRBJ2-1, with 7 bases matching TRBD1. V trimming: 9 bases; J trimming: 2 bases; junction bases outside the gene matches: 1. The CDR3 runs to 12 residues. Germline CDR1 reads SNHLY; CDR2 reads FYNNEI.

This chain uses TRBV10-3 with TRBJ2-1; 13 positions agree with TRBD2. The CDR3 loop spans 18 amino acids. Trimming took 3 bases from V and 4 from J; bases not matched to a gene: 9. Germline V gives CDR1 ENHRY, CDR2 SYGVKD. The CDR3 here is CAISDRTSGGLRYNEQFF. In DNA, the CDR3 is TGTGCCATCAGTGACCGGACTAGCGGGGGCCTCCGATACAATGAGCAGTTCTTC.

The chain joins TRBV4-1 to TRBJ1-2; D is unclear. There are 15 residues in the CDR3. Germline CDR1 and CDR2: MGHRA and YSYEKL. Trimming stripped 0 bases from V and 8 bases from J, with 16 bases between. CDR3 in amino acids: CASSQEGMWRIGYTF. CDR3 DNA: TGCGCCAGCAGCCAAGAGGGGATGTGGCGAATAGGCTACACCTTC.

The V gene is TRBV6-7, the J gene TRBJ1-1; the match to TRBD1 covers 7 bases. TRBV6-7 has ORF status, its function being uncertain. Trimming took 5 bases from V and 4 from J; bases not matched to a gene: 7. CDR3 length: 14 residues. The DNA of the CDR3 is TGTGCCAGCAGTCGACAGGGAATGAGCACTGAAGCTTTCTTT. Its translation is CASSRQGMSTEAFF.

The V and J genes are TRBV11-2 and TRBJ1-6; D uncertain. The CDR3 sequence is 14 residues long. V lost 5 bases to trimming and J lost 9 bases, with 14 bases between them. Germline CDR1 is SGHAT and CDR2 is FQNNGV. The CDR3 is CASSPGGVTSPLHF. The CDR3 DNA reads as TGTGCCAGCAGCCCGGGTGGGGTTACTTCACCCCTCCACTTT.

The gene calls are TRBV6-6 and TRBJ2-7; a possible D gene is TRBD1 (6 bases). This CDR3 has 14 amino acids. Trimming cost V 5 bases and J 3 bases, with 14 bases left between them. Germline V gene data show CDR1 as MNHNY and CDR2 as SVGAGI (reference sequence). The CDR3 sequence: CASSPGTRGYEQYF. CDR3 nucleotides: TGTGCCAGCAGTCCCGGGACAAGAGGCTACGAGCAGTACTTC.